The 28 T cell receptor beta chains listed next were all sequenced from one sample in a study of naive and memory T cell subsets. Two oligonucleotides, mixed equimolar, formed the beta constant-region primer covering TRBC1 and TRBC2. The ligated cDNA underwent four PCR rounds using SP2 and nested alpha and beta constant-region primers. TCRdb used MiXCR to reprocess the UMI-ligation and nested PCR reads, holding one entry per CDR3 protein. The table records approximately 140,000 distinct CDR3 sequences, about 23% of them present only once. Study-wide results and caveats: Possibly reflecting memory cells re-expressing CD45RA, a few larger clonotypes occurred in naive repertoires, especially CD8.

No antigen is known for these receptors. The specimen was naive CD4+ T cells from blood. These receptors all stem from a human donor in good health.

In its sample, this clonotype was seen a few times. CDR3 in DNA: TGTGCCAGCAGTTGGAGCGGGAGAGGATACGAGCAGTACTTC. Translating gives CASSWSGRGYEQYF. The V call is TRBV6-5, the J call TRBJ2-7; 8 nucleotides match TRBD2. Germline V gene lookup returns CDR1 MNHEY and CDR2 SVGAGI. Trimming removed 4 bases from V and 4 bases from J; junction bases left unmatched: 6. The CDR3 has 14 residues.

This clonotype came up a few times. A junction end diverges from the germline sequence, so it may reflect a read error. V and J are TRBV20-1 and TRBJ1-1; no firm D call. The CDR3 sequence is 11 residues long. Germline V gene lookup returns CDR1 DFQATT and CDR2 SNEGSKA (reference sequence). The CDR3 region is CSASAQASLNF. In DNA form, the CDR3 reads TGCAGTGCCTCAGCCCAAGCATCGTTAAACTTT.

In regard to this clonotype: With a much larger clone just one base away, this may be a read error. The chain combines TRBV28 with TRBJ2-1; D gene uncertain. This CDR3 contains 14 residues. Germline assignment: CDR1 MDHEN and CDR2 SYDVKM. The V gene lost 8 bases and the J gene lost 0 bases, with 11 bases spanning the gap. The CDR3 nucleotides read TGTGCCAGCGAGAGCTGGGGCTCCTACAATGAGCAGTTCTTC. Encoded protein: CASESWGSYNEQFF.

This clonotype was counted a few times. The chain links TRBV29-1 to TRBJ2-1, with 9 bases aligning to TRBD1. Germline V gene sequence: CDR1 SQVTM, CDR2 ANQGSEA. The CDR3 runs to 17 residues. V shed 4 bases and J 9 bases; nucleotides not matched to a gene: 19. DNA for the CDR3: TGCAGCGTTGGGAGACCGGGACAGGGTATTATATCGGGTGAGCAGTTCTTC. Translated, it gives CSVGRPGQGIISGEQFF.

The sample holds many counts of this clonotype. The chain is built from TRBV18 and TRBJ2-7, with unresolved D. The V end lost 3 bases, the J end lost 5 bases, and 8 bases lay between the germline ends. The CDR3 length is 12 residues. Per the germline V gene, CDR1 is KGHSH and CDR2 is LQKENI. The CDR3 DNA reads TGTGCCAGCTCACCGTACTTCGACGAGCAGTACTTC. Encoded protein: CASSPYFDEQYF.

The J gene is TRBJ2-7, the V gene TRBV27, with 8 bases identical to TRBD2. Per the germline V gene, CDR1 is MNHEY and CDR2 is SMNVEV (reference sequence). This CDR3 is 15 amino acids long. V dropped 5 bases and J dropped 5; count of bases not matched to a gene: 11. This chain's CDR3 is CASSNQASGRNEQYF. The DNA for the CDR3 is TGTGCCAGCAGTAATCAGGCCAGCGGGAGAAACGAGCAGTACTTC.

This clonotype has more than one count but fewer than ten. This chain uses TRBV6-5 with TRBJ1-6, with TRBD1 identical over 7 bases. The CDR3 covers 16 residues. The V gene's germline CDR1 is MNHEY and CDR2 SVGAGI. The trim removed 5 bases at V and 5 bases at J, leaving 9 bases unmatched. The CDR3 protein is CASSGQVALNNSPLHF. The CDR3 nucleotides are TGTGCCAGCAGTGGACAGGTCGCATTAAATAATTCACCCCTCCACTTT.

This clonotype was seen repeatedly, ten times or more. The CDR3 DNA sequence: TGTGCCACCAGTGGAAGGACTAGCGGGAGTTTCACGAACACCGGGGAGCTGTTTTTT. Its protein is CATSGRTSGSFTNTGELFF. The chain recombines TRBV24-1 with TRBJ2-2; the match to TRBD2 covers 13 bases. Trimming at V came to 5 bases and at J to 0 bases, leaving 8 bases not matched to a gene. CDR1 is KGHDR and CDR2 is SFDVKD in the germline V gene. The length of the CDR3 is 19 residues.

With respect to this clonotype: With a much larger clone just one base away, this may be a read error. The chain carries TRBV29-1 and TRBJ2-5, with D hard to call. This CDR3 comprises 12 residues. Germline V gene data show CDR1 as SQVTM and CDR2 as ANQGSEA. Here the CDR3 reads CGAVEVGLTQYF. The CDR3 bases are TGCGGCGCTGTCGAGGTGGGGTTAACCCAGTACTTC. The entire variable domain, with the rest obtained from reference TRBV29-1 and TRBJ2-5, is as follows: SAVISQKPSRDICQRGTSLTIQCQVDSQVTMMFWYRQQPGQSLTLIATANQGSEATYESGFVIDKFPISRPNLTFSTLTVSNMSPEDSSIYLCGAVEVGLTQYFGPGTRLLVL.

This clonotype was recorded a few times. The chain recombines TRBV27 with TRBJ1-1; D uncertain. V lost 0 bases, J lost 0 bases, and 8 bases lay in between. The germline V gene encodes CDR1 MNHEY and CDR2 SMNVEV (reference sequence). CDR3 length: 15 amino acids. CDR3 protein: CASSLSRQLNTEAFF. CDR3 nucleotide sequence: TGTGCCAGCAGTTTATCGAGGCAGTTGAACACTGAAGCTTTCTTT.

This clonotype has at least ten counts. The rearrangement joins TRBV12-3 or TRBV12-4 to TRBJ2-2; the match to TRBD2 covers 9 bases. The CDR3 is made up of 16 amino acids. V was clipped by 3 bases and J by 2 bases; unmatched bases: 4. As DNA, the CDR3 is TGTGCCAGCAGTTTTAGGCTAGCGGGAAACACCGGGGAGCTGTTTTTT. Translation: CASSFRLAGNTGELFF.

In DNA form, the CDR3 reads TGTGCCAGCAGTGAGGAGGGAATGGATACGCAGTATTTT. Its protein product is CASSEEGMDTQYF. The chain is built from TRBV2 and TRBJ2-3; D perhaps matches TRBD2 (6 bases). Trimming removed 3 bases from V and 6 bases from J, with 10 bases in between. The CDR3 is 13 residues long. Germline loops: CDR1 SNHLY, CDR2 FYNNEI.

V is TRBV29-1 and J is TRBJ1-2; possible D gene TRBD1, 6 bases. Germline CDR1 reads SQVTM; CDR2 reads ANQGSEA. The CDR3 is 14 residues long. V lost 3 bases to trimming and J lost 5 bases, with 16 bases between them. CDR3 in DNA: TGCAGCGTTGACTCGCCAGGGGCCGGGTATGGCTACACCTTC. Encoded protein: CSVDSPGAGYGYTF.

The sample holds one count of this clonotype. The chain is built from TRBV10-3 and TRBJ2-7, with 8 bases that match TRBD2. The CDR3 is made up of 13 amino acids. The germline V gene has CDR1 ENHRY and CDR2 SYGVKD. Trimming took 6 bases from V and 4 from J; bases not matched to a gene: 5. The CDR3 reads CAISSTSVYEQYF. DNA of the CDR3: TGTGCCATCAGCTCGACTAGCGTTTACGAGCAGTACTTC.

In this sample, this clonotype turned up a few times. The chain links TRBV27 to TRBJ2-1; D tentatively reads TRBD1 or TRBD2 (7 bases each). The CDR3 length is 13 residues. V was shortened by 4 bases and J by 10 bases, with 14 bases between the two germline ends. Germline V gives CDR1 MNHEY, CDR2 SMNVEV (reference sequence). As DNA, the CDR3 is TGTGCCAGCAGTTCCTACAGGGGAGGGGAGCAGTTCTTC. As protein: CASSSYRGGEQFF.

In this sample, this clonotype turned up a few times. The chain carries TRBV12-3 or TRBV12-4 and TRBJ1-2; maybe TRBD1 (5 bases). The CDR3 runs to 15 residues. V lost 3 bases to trimming and J lost 6 bases, with 17 bases between them. CDR3: CASSFWPGGADGYTF. The CDR3 nucleotides read TGTGCCAGCAGTTTTTGGCCCGGAGGGGCGGATGGCTACACCTTC.

This clonotype was recorded at least ten times. The chain carries TRBV12-3 or TRBV12-4 and TRBJ1-5; D perhaps matches TRBD1 (5 bases). V lost 1 base to trimming and J lost 2 bases, with 18 bases between them. The CDR3 has 18 residues. CDR3 loop: CASSLGRRQGLGNQPQHF. CDR3 sequence (DNA): TGTGCCAGCAGTTTAGGTAGGCGGCAGGGTTTGGGCAATCAGCCCCAGCATTTT.

This clonotype was observed a few times. The chain links TRBV18 to TRBJ2-4; D possibly corresponds to TRBD1 (5 bases). CDR1 is KGHSH and CDR2 is LQKENI in the germline V gene. The germline V and J ends were trimmed by 1 base and 3 bases, with 19 bases remaining between them. This CDR3 contains 18 residues. The CDR3 loop is CASSPLRDLSGVKNIQYF. The CDR3 DNA reads TGTGCCAGCTCACCACTCAGGGATCTGAGTGGGGTCAAAAACATTCAGTACTTC.

The rearrangement links TRBV6-6 to TRBJ2-3; no clear D. CDR1 and CDR2 from the germline V gene are MNHNY and SVGAGI (reference sequence). V dropped 4 bases and J dropped 1 base, with 15 bases sitting between them. The CDR3 covers 16 residues. In nucleotides, the CDR3 is TGTGCCAGCAGTTCTTCCCGGGCCCGGGGCACAGATACGCAGTATTTT. This sequence encodes CASSSSRARGTDTQYF.

J is TRBJ1-5 and V is TRBV24-1; no reliable D call. Germline CDR1 and CDR2: KGHDR and SFDVKD. With 6 bases removed from V and 0 bases from J, the gap between germline ends came to 8 bases. This CDR3 is 14 amino acids long. The DNA of the CDR3 is TGTGCCACCAGTCCAGACAATAGCAATCAGCCCCAGCATTTT. This gives the protein CATSPDNSNQPQHF.

Ten or more counts support this clonotype. The chain is built from TRBV29-1 and TRBJ2-7; weak D call: TRBD1 (6 bases). Trimming cost V 7 bases and J 2 bases, with 12 bases left between them. Germline CDR1 and CDR2: SQVTM and ANQGSEA. The CDR3 sequence is 12 residues long. For the CDR3, the DNA is TGCAGCGCCGGACAGACAACCTACGAGCAGTACTTC. It is translated as CSAGQTTYEQYF.

This rearrangement joins TRBV29-1 to TRBJ1-5; possibly TRBD1 for D (5 bases). The CDR3 totals 13 residues. Germline CDR1 reads SQVTM; CDR2 reads ANQGSEA. The ends were cut back, 1 base at V and 4 bases at J, with 8 bases in the middle. In nucleotides, the CDR3 is TGCAGCGTTGAAGCAGGGAATAATCAGCCCCAGCATTTT. Amino acids: CSVEAGNNQPQHF.

This clonotype is a singleton in its sample. The chain carries TRBV29-1 and TRBJ1-1, with a tentative D call TRBD1 (5 bases). The CDR3 spans 12 residues. Germline CDR1 and CDR2: SQVTM and ANQGSEA. Trimming removed 5 bases from V and 4 bases from J, with 11 bases in between. The CDR3 spells CSVILQATEAFF. The CDR3, as DNA: TGCAGCGTTATTTTACAGGCCACTGAAGCTTTCTTT.

This clonotype was found a few times. The rearrangement uses TRBV2 and TRBJ2-6; TRBD1 or TRBD2 may be the D gene (5 bases each). The ends were cut back, 11 bases at V and 0 bases at J, with 11 bases in the middle. This CDR3 comprises 14 residues. Germline-derived CDR1 and CDR2 are SNHLY and FYNNEI. CDR3 DNA sequence: TGTGCCCGAGGGACGGCCTCTGGGGCCAACGTCCTGACTTTC. Translated: CARGTASGANVLTF.

This clonotype showed up just a few times. This sequence joins TRBV5-1 and TRBJ1-1; D unclear. With 4 bases removed from V and 8 bases from J, the gap between germline ends came to 12 bases. Per germline, CDR1 SGHRS and CDR2 YFSETQ. The CDR3 contains 12 residues. CDR3 region: CASSPGVSEAFF. CDR3 nucleotide sequence: TGCGCCAGCAGCCCTGGGGTTTCCGAAGCTTTCTTT.

This clonotype has at least ten counts. Written as DNA, the CDR3 is TGTGCCAGCAGCTCAGAGACTAGCGGGTTTTACAATGAGCAGTTCTTC. Its protein is CASSSETSGFYNEQFF. This chain joins TRBV7-9 and TRBJ2-1; 10 bases are shared with TRBD2. The CDR3 has 16 amino acids. With V trimmed by 4 bases and J by 4 bases, 7 bases remained unmatched. CDR1 and CDR2 (germline): SEHNR, FQNEAQ (reference sequence).

This sequence joins TRBV7-9 and TRBJ1-2, with D perhaps matching TRBD1 (5 bases). Per germline, CDR1 SEHNR and CDR2 FQNEAQ (reference sequence). V was pared by 4 bases and J by 3 bases, with 18 bases between. The CDR3 extends over 16 amino acids. The CDR3 sequence is CASSSSDSGRDYGYTF. In nucleotides, the CDR3 is TGTGCCAGCAGCTCCTCAGATTCAGGGAGGGACTATGGCTACACCTTC. The whole variable domain, remainder taken from reference TRBV7-9 and TRBJ1-2, is DTGVSQNPRHKITKRGQNVTFRCDPISEHNRLYWYRQTLGQGPEFLTYFQNEAQLEKSRLLSDRFSAERPKGSFSTLEIQRTEQGDSAMYLCASSSSDSGRDYGYTFGSGTRLTVV.

This clonotype came up a few times. This rearrangement joins TRBV7-9 to TRBJ2-1, with 7 bases lining up with TRBD2. Unmatched junction bases numbered 9, after V lost 0 bases and J lost 1 base. CDR1 SEHNR and CDR2 FQNEAQ come from the germline V gene (reference sequence). The CDR3 contains 18 residues. The DNA of the CDR3 is TGTGCCAGCAGCTTAGCGCGGCGGAGGGAGGGGTCCTACAATGAGCAGTTCTTC. It encodes CASSLARRREGSYNEQFF.